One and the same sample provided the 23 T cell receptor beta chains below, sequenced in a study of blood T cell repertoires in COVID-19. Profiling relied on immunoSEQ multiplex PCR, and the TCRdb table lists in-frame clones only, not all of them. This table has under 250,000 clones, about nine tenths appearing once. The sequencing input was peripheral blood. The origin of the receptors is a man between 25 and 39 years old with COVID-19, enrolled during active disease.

As DNA, the CDR3 is TGTGCCAGCAGCCCTGGTGAGGGGGCCGGGGAGCTGTTTTTT. It encodes CASSPGEGAGELFF. The chain has TRBV5-4 and TRBJ2-2; a weak D match, TRBD1 (6 bases). Trimming cost V 4 bases and J 6 bases, with 13 bases left between them. This CDR3 is 14 amino acids long. The germline V gene encodes CDR1 SGHNT and CDR2 YYREEE (reference sequence). Full variable domain (rest looked up from reference TRBV5-4 and TRBJ2-2): ETGVTQSPTHLIKTRGQQVTLRCSSQSGHNTVSWYQQALGQGPQFIFQYYREEENGRGNFPPRFSGLQFPNYSSELNVNALELDDSALYLCASSPGEGAGELFFGEGSRLTVL.

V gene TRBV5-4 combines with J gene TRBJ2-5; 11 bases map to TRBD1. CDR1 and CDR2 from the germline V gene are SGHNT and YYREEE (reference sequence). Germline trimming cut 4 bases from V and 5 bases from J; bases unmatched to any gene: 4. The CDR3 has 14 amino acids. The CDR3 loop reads CASSGTGGFETQYF. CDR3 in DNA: TGTGCCAGCAGCGGGACAGGGGGGTTCGAGACCCAGTACTTC. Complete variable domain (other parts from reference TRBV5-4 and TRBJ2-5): ETGVTQSPTHLIKTRGQQVTLRCSSQSGHNTVSWYQQALGQGPQFIFQYYREEENGRGNFPPRFSGLQFPNYSSELNVNALELDDSALYLCASSGTGGFETQYFGPGTRLLVL.

As DNA, the CDR3 is TGTGCCAGTAGTACCTCCGGACAGGGCGACCAGCCCCAGCATTTT. It specifies CASSTSGQGDQPQHF. The rearrangement uses TRBV19 and TRBJ1-5; 8 bases fit TRBD1. From germline, CDR1 is LNHDA and CDR2 SQIVND (reference sequence). The CDR3 is 15 residues long. V was clipped by 4 bases and J by 7 bases; unmatched bases: 9.

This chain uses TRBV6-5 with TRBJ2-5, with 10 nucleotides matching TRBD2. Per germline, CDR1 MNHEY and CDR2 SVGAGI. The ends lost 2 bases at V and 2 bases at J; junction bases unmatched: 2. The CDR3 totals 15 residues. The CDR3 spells CASSYQAGGQETQYF. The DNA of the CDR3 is TGTGCCAGCAGTTACCAAGCGGGGGGGCAAGAGACCCAGTACTTC.

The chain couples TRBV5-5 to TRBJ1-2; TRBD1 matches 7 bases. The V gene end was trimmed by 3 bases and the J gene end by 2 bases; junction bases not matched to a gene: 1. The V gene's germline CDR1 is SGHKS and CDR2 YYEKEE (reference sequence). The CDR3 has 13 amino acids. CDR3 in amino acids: CASSWTGNYGYTF. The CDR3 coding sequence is TGTGCCAGCAGCTGGACAGGCAACTATGGCTACACCTTC.

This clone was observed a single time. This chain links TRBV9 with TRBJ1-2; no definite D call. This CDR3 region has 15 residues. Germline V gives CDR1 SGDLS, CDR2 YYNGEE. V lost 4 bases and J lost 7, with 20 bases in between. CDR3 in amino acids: CASSPASGGSGGYTF. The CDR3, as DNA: TGTGCCAGCAGCCCCGCCTCGGGTGGAAGTGGTGGCTACACCTTC.

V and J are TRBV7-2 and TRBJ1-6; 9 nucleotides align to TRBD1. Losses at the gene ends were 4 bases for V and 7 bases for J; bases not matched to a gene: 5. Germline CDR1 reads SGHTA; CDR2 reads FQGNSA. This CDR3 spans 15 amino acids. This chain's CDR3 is CASSSGTGINSPLHF. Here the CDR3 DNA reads TGTGCCAGCAGCTCCGGGACAGGGATCAATTCACCCCTCCACTTT. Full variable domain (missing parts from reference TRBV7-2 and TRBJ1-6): GAGVSQSPSNKVTEKGKDVELRCDPISGHTALYWYRQSLGQGLEFLIYFQGNSAPDKSGLPSDRFSAERTGGSVSTLTIQRTQQEDSAVYLCASSSGTGINSPLHFGNGTRLTVT.

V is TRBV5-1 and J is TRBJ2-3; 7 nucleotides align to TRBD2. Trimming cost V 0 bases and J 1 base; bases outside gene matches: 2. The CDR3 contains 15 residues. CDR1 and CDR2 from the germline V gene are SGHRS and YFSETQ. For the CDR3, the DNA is TGCGCCAGCAGCTTGGGGCTAGCGGGCACAGATACGCAGTATTTT. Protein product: CASSLGLAGTDTQYF. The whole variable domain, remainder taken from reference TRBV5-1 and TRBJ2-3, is KAGVTQTPRYLIKTRGQQVTLSCSPISGHRSVSWYQQTPGQGLQFLFEYFSETQRNKGNFPGRFSGRQFSNSRSEMNVSTLELGDSALYLCASSLGLAGTDTQYFGPGTRLTVL.

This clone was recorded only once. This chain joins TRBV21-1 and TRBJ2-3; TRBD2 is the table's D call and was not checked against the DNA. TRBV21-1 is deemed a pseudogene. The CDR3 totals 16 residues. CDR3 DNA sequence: TGTGCCAGCACCCTCCGGATTAGCGGGGGGGAAGATACGCAGTATTTT. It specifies CASTLRISGGEDTQYF.

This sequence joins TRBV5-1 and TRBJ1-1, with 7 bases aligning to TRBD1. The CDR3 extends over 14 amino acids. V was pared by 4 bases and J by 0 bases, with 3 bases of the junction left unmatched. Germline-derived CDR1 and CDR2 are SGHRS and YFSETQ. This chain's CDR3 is CASSQDRMNTEAFF. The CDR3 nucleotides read TGCGCCAGCAGCCAGGACAGGATGAACACTGAAGCTTTCTTT.

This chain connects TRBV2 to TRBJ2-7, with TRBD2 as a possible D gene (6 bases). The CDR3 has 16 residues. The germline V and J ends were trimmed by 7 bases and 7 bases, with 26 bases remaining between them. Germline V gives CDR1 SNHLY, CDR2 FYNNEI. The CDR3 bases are TGTGCCAGCACTACGCTTTTAGCGGACCCCACTAGAGAGCAGTACTTC. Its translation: CASTTLLADPTREQYF.

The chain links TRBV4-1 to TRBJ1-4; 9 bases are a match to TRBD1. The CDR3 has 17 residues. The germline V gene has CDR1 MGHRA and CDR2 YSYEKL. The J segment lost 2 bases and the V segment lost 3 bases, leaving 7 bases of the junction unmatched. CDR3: CASSQIRQGGTNEKLFF. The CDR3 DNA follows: TGCGCCAGCAGCCAGATACGACAGGGGGGCACTAATGAAAAACTGTTTTTT.

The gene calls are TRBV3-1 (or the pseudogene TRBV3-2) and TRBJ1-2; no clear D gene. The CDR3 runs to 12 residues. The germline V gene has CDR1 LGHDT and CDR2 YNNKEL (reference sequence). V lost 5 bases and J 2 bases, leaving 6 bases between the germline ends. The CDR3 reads CASSFRNYGYTF. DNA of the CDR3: TGTGCCAGCAGCTTCAGGAACTATGGCTACACCTTC.

The CDR3 DNA reads as TGTGCCAGCAGTTACGAGGCAGGGGGACTGTATGGCTACACCTTC. Its protein is CASSYEAGGLYGYTF. This chain uses TRBV6-5 with TRBJ1-2; 7 positions match TRBD1. V lost 2 bases to trimming and J lost 5 bases; unmatched junction nucleotides: 8. There are 15 residues in the CDR3. Germline V gene data show CDR1 as MNHEY and CDR2 as SVGAGI.

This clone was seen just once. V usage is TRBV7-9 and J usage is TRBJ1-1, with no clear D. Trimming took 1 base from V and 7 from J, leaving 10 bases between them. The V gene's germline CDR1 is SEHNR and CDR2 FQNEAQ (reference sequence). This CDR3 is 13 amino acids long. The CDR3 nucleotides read TGTGCCAGCAGCTTAGGGTACCGCGTTGAAGCTTTCTTT. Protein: CASSLGYRVEAFF.

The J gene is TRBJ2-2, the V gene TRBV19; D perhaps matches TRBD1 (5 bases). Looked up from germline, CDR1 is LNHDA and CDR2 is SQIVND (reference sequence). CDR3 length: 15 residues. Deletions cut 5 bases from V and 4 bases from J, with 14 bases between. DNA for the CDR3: TGTGCCAGTAGTGACCATGGGGCCCGCACCGGGGAGCTGTTTTTT. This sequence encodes CASSDHGARTGELFF. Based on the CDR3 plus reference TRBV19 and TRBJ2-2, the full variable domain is DGGITQSPKYLFRKEGQNVTLSCEQNLNHDAMYWYRQDPGQGLRLIYYSQIVNDFQKGDIAEGYSVSREKKESFPLTVTSAQKNPTAFYLCASSDHGARTGELFFGEGSRLTVL.

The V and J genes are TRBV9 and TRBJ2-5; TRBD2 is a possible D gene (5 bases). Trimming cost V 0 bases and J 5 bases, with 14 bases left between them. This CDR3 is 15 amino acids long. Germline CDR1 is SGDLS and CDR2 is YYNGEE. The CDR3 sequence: CASSVEGEGMETQYF. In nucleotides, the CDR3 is TGTGCCAGCAGCGTAGAGGGAGAGGGCATGGAGACCCAGTACTTC.

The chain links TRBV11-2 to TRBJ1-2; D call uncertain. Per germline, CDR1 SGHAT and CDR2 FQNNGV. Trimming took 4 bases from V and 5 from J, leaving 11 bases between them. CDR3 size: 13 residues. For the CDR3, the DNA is TGTGCCAGCAGCTCCGGAGCGGGGTATGGCTACACCTTC. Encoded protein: CASSSGAGYGYTF. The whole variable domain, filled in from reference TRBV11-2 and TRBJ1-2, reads EAGVAQSPRYKIIEKRQSVAFWCNPISGHATLYWYQQILGQGPKLLIQFQNNGVVDDSQLPKDRFSAERLKGVDSTLKIQPAKLEDSAVYLCASSSGAGYGYTFGSGTRLTVV.

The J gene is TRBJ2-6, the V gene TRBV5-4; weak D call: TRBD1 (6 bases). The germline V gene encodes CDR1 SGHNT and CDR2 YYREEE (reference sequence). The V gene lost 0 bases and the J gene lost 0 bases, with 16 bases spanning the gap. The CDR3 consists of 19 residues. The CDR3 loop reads CASSLVAGAFLSGANVLTF. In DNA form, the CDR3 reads TGTGCCAGCAGCTTGGTTGCAGGGGCATTCCTCTCTGGGGCCAACGTCCTGACTTTC.

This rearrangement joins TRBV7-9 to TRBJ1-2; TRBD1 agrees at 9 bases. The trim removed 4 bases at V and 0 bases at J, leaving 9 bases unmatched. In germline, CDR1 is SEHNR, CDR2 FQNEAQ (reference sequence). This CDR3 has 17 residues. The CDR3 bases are TGTGCCAGCAGCTCACCACCGGGACAGGGCGCTAACTATGGCTACACCTTC. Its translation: CASSSPPGQGANYGYTF.

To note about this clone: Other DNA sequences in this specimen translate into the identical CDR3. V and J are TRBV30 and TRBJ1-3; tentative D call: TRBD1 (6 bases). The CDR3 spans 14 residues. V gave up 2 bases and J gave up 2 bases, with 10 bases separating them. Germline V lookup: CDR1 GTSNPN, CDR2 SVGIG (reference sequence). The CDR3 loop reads CAWSFGGPGNTIYF. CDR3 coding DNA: TGTGCCTGGAGTTTCGGGGGGCCTGGAAACACCATATATTTT.

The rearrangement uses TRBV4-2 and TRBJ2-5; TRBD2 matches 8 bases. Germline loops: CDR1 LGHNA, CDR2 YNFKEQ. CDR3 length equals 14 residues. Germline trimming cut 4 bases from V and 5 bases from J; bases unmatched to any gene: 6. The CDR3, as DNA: TGTGCCAGCAGCCTGTTCGGGGGGGCGGAGACCCAGTACTTC. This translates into CASSLFGGAETQYF.

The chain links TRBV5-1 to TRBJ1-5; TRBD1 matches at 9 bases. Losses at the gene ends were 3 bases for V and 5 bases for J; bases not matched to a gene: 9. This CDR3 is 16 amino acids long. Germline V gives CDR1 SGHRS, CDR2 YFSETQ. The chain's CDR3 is CASSSGTGRRDQPQHF. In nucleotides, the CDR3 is TGCGCCAGCAGCTCCGGGACAGGGAGGAGGGATCAGCCCCAGCATTTT.